This T cell receptor (beta chain) comes out of a study of T cells in Graves' hyperthyroidism and ophthalmopathy. From RNA transcripts, TCR beta CDR3 regions were amplified. The HTBI set primed first-round TCR CDR3 RT-PCR. In TCRdb, the multiplex PCR reads were re-called with MiXCR into one record per CDR3 protein. Among about 96,000 distinct CDR3 sequences, 51% were seen once, and the ten largest hold around 30%. Germline V lookup: CDR1 DFQATT, CDR2 SNEGSKA (reference sequence). The CDR3 contains 15 residues. The ends were cut back, 6 bases at V and 7 bases at J, with 19 bases in the middle. This clonotype originated in a woman aged 40 to 50 with Graves' hyperthyroidism. The sequencing sample was made of blood. The chain joins TRBV20-1 to TRBJ1-6; a possible D gene is TRBD1 (5 bases). CDR3: CSASSFGGENSPLHF. Here the CDR3 DNA reads TGCAGTGCCAGCAGTTTTGGGGGAGAGAATTCACCCCTCCACTTT.